In this sample, the clone carrying this T cell receptor (beta chain) turned up once. Its antigen is undetermined. This CDR3 region has 13 residues. Per the germline V gene, CDR1 is SGHTA and CDR2 is FQGTGA. Trimming pared 2 bases from V and 6 bases from J, leaving 9 bases between. The data stem from a study of shared clonotypes between healthy human individuals. Study outcomes and limitations: Clonotype sharing among donors was expected to depend on sequencing depth. Sorted-subset samples were not fully sequenced, rarefaction indicated.

Per the original methods: ImmunoSEQ output held junction-only sequences without quality scores, so filtering differed. Using immunoSEQ multiplex PCR, the repertoire was profiled, and TCRdb retains in-frame clones only, with some absent. V, J and clone size were drawn from that table, and D and trimming were deduced from the DNA. The data contain around 2.5 million clones, approximately 93% of them seen just once; the ten biggest clones take up approximately 0.35%. Sequenced input: naive CD4+ T cells from PBMCs. Specified subset: CD45RA+ positively selected. This TCR derives from a man younger than 35 in good health. Some clones in this sample may be carry-over from other donors' samples. The V and J genes are TRBV7-3 and TRBJ2-3; D not resolved. The CDR3 DNA sequence: TGTGCCAGCAGCTTACAGTACCCGGATACGCAGTATTTT. It translates to CASSLQYPDTQYF.